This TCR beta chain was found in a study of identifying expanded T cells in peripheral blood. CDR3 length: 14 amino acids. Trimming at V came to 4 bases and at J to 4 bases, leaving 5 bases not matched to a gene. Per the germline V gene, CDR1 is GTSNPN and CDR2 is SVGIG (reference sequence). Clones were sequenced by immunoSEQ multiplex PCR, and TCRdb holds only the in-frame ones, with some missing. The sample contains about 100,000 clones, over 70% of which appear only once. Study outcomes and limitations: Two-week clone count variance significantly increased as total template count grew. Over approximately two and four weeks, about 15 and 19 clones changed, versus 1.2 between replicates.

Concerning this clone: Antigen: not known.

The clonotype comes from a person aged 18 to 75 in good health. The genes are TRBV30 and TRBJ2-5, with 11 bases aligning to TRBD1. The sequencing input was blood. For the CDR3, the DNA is TGTGCCTGGACCGCCGGGACAGGGGGAGAGACCCAGTACTTC. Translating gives CAWTAGTGGETQYF. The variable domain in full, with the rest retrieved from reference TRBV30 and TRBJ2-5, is SQTIHQWPATLVQPVGSPLSLECTVEGTSNPNLYWYRQAAGRGLQLLFYSVGIGQISSEVPQNLSASRPQDRQFILSSKKLLLSDSGFYLCAWTAGTGGETQYFGPGTRLLVL.